This T cell receptor (beta chain) was found in a study of graft-versus-host responses after intestinal transplantation (dated by TCRdb to about 2021). The study in broad terms: The transplants that recipients received were multivisceral, liver-intestinal, or isolated intestinal. All recipients received anti-thymocyte globulin induction followed by maintenance tacrolimus and steroids for around 3 years. After intestinal transplantation, graft-versus-host and host-versus-graft alloreactive T cell clones in the graft, circulation and bone marrow were tracked using bulk TCR-beta CDR3 sequencing. To identify alloreactive clones, pre-transplant mixed lymphocyte reaction products were sequenced and compared with unstimulated pre-transplant donor and recipient T cells. Of the 20 to 30 intestinal transplant recipients enrolled in the cohort, one of whom was a retransplant, a few patients without pretransplant specimens were excluded. A peak of at least 4% donor T cells among recipient peripheral blood mononuclear cells was the definition used for donor T cell macrochimerism. Rather than going through the commercial service, samples from three later patients were sequenced in-house on an Illumina MiSeq and processed with MiXCR.

The germline ends are 16 bases apart after V is trimmed by 3 bases and J by 9 bases. The germline V gene (reference sequence) gives CDR1 as SGHNT and CDR2 as YYREEE. The CDR3 runs 14 residues from the cysteine to the phenylalanine. The read is trimmed to its CDR3 DNA, 42 bases read in frame from base 1. Overall study outcomes, separate from this receptor: In the allografts of patients with donor T cell macrochimerism, GvH to HvG T cell clonal ratios were high. The relatively low number and heterogeneity of intestinal transplant patients limited the conclusions. GvH clones were detected in recipient bone marrow, and some of these GvH clones were observed earlier in ileal mucosa or blood, consistent with an intestinal mucosal origin. Early after transplant, peak levels of circulating GvH clones were associated with declines in HvG clones.

Blood samples were collected up to 4 times in the first month after transplant and then at least monthly when available. On this clone: Its antigen is still unknown. Base qualities are not recorded, but no much larger clone differs from it by a single base.

The library came from the immunoSEQ multiplex PCR assay. High-throughput TCR-beta CDR3 sequencing of genomic DNA from most patients was performed by Adaptive Biotechnologies. The paper's data handling went like this. TCR sequencing data were retrieved from Adaptive's ImmunoSEQ software for 18 patients, whereas three other patients were processed with MiXCR and VDJtools. CDR3 nucleotide sequences shared by donor and recipient were removed because the origin of these sequences could not be assigned. Alloreactive clones required at least 2-fold expansion over unstimulated cells and minimum CFSE-low frequency of 0.002% (template counts) or 0.001% (read counts). Clones were considered mappable if detected in sequenced pre-transplant spleen, lymph node, or MLR CFSE-low populations of the donor or recipient. Cumulative frequency of alloreactive clones was calculated as a percentage of all sequences weighted by copy number. TCRdb carries this immuneACCESS record with in-frame sequences only. Its versions omit some clonotypes, under half of them owing to an unresolved V gene in the studies checked, with the rest unexplained. D and trimming were read from the DNA, whereas the V and J calls and clone size are those reported in that table. The sample table holds under 20,000 clones, of which about 80% were seen once. The biggest ten clones account for less than 2% of the sample.

This sample comprised PBMCs, obtained 14 days after transplant. The receptor comes from a human patient who received an intestinal transplant, so some T cells may come from the graft donor. The receptor chain draws on TRBV5-4 and TRBJ1-5; no D gene call is confident. CDR3 protein: CASSSQPDITPQHF. The bases read TGTGCCAGCAGCTCCCAACCCGACATCACGCCCCAGCATTTT.